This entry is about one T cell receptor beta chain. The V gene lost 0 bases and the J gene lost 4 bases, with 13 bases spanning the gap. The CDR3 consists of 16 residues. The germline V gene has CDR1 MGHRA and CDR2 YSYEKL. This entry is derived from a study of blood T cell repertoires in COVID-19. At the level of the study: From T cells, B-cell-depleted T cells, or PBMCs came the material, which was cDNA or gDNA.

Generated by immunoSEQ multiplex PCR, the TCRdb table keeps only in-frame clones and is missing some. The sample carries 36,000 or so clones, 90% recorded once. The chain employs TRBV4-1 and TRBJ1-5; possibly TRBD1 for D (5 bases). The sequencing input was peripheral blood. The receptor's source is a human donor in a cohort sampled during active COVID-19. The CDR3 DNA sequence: TGCGCCAGCAGCCAAGAGGCCAGGGCAGGGAATCAGCCCCAGCATTTT. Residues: CASSQEARAGNQPQHF.